This T cell receptor beta chain stems from a study of T-cell reconstitution after alpha-beta-depleted transplantation in children. Unique molecular identifiers were incorporated into the prepared TCRbeta library. TCRdb itself ran the PCR reads through MiXCR, one entry per CDR3 protein. The sample includes 100,000 or so distinct CDR3 sequences, 4.5% to 7.5% of them seen just once. V was cut by 2 bases and J by 5 bases, with 10 bases left in between. There are 14 residues in the CDR3. Germline V CDR1 and CDR2: SGHTA, FQGTGA. This clonotype showed up many times. Its cognate antigen is unknown. General observations from the study: Several patients had high TCRbeta diversity at day 60; it came from surviving recipient T cells and thymic progenitors. From newly produced T cells came most of the T-cell counts and diversity one year after transplant. In patients about two months after transplant, alpha-beta T cells reportedly arose from several hundred expanded graft clones.

This material consisted of PBMCs, mostly from graft donor cells, taken 60 days after TCRalphabeta/CD19-depleted stem cell transplant. The sequence came from a female patient aged 2-15 years who had a stem cell transplant for Fanconi anemia, so the T cells may come from the graft donor. J is TRBJ2-1 and V is TRBV7-3; tentatively, D is TRBD2 (6 bases). CDR3 loop: CASSLSASDNEQFF. CDR3 DNA sequence: TGTGCCAGCAGCTTATCGGCTAGCGACAATGAGCAGTTCTTC.